These 26 T cell receptor beta chains originate from one sample sequenced in a study of Ad26.COV2.S vaccination and SARS-CoV-2 variants (dated by TCRdb to about 2021). The treatment or condition tag for this specimen amounts to: 15 to 20 received Ad26.COV2.S at low or high dose, single or two shots; five or six received placebo; per-sample allocation not given. Repertoires of vaccine and placebo recipients were sequenced from samples taken on day 63 after the first injection. The library was prepared using the immunoSEQ multiplex PCR assay. In its TCRdb copy, this immuneACCESS table keeps in-frame sequences only and misses some clones. Where compared with another copy, unresolved V genes explain less than half of these, and the others have no known cause. This sample has a few hundred thousand clones in its table, and roughly 90% of those were observed once. The top ten hold roughly 1.7% of the sample.

Specimen: peripheral blood, collected in a trial of Ad26.COV2.S vaccine versus placebo. All receptors derive from a person aged 18-60 years who received the Ad26.COV2.S COVID-19 vaccine or a placebo.

The V and J genes are TRBV27 and TRBJ2-7, with D perhaps TRBD1 (6 bases). Trimming stripped 6 bases from V and 1 base from J, with 13 bases between. CDR3 length: 14 amino acids. Germline CDR1 MNHEY, CDR2 SMNVEV (reference sequence). CDR3 DNA: TGTGCCAGCAGGCAGGGGTTCTCATCCTACGAGCAGTACTTC. This codes for CASRQGFSSYEQYF.

This CDR3 is CASSLGANQPQHF. The DNA for the CDR3 is TGCGCCAGCAGCTTGGGAGCCAATCAGCCCCAGCATTTT. The V gene is TRBV5-1, the J gene TRBJ1-5; D unclear. The ends were cut back, 0 bases at V and 3 bases at J, with 4 bases in the middle. The germline V gene has CDR1 SGHRS and CDR2 YFSETQ. The CDR3 runs 13 residues.

This clone is a singleton in its sample. The chain uses TRBV19 and TRBJ1-5, with D possibly TRBD1 on 5 matching bases. With 5 bases removed from V and 7 bases from J, the gap between germline ends came to 24 bases. Germline lookup yields CDR1 LNHDA and CDR2 SQIVND (reference sequence). The CDR3 totals 17 residues. CDR3 in DNA: TGTGCCAGTAGTGGCTTCCTCAACAGGCTTACCTCCCAGCCCCAGCATTTT. Translated: CASSGFLNRLTSQPQHF. The complete variable domain, with remaining parts taken from reference TRBV19 and TRBJ1-5, reads DGGITQSPKYLFRKEGQNVTLSCEQNLNHDAMYWYRQDPGQGLRLIYYSQIVNDFQKGDIAEGYSVSREKKESFPLTVTSAQKNPTAFYLCASSGFLNRLTSQPQHFGDGTRLSIL.

The rearrangement links TRBV15 to TRBJ2-5; D might be TRBD1 (5 bases). Germline CDR1 LNHNV, CDR2 YYDKDF (reference sequence). The CDR3 consists of 15 residues. V was clipped by 3 bases and J by 2 bases, with 13 bases between them. CDR3 residues: CATSREPTGQETQYF. The CDR3 coding sequence is TGTGCCACCAGCAGGGAACCCACAGGTCAAGAGACCCAGTACTTC.

This chain joins TRBV7-2 and TRBJ2-5; 13 bases map to TRBD2. Germline V CDR1 and CDR2: SGHTA, FQGNSA. CDR3 length: 17 amino acids. The junction had 7 bases not matched to a gene; V was cut back by 1 base and J by 5 bases. The CDR3 coding sequence is TGTGCCAGCAGCTTAGGCAGGACTAGCGGGGGAAGGGAGACCCAGTACTTC. Amino acid sequence: CASSLGRTSGGRETQYF.

The CDR3: CASRDYYYNEQFF. The CDR3 bases are TGTGCCAGCAGGGACTACTACTACAATGAGCAGTTCTTC. J is TRBJ2-1 and V is TRBV25-1, with D possibly being TRBD2 (6 bases). V lost 6 bases and J 3 bases, leaving 9 bases between the germline ends. The CDR3 is made up of 13 amino acids. Germline lookup yields CDR1 MGHDK and CDR2 SYGVNS.

This clone was counted once. V gene TRBV9 combines with J gene TRBJ2-7, with TRBD1 matching over 10 bases. V lost 0 bases to trimming and J lost 5 bases; unmatched junction nucleotides: 8. Per germline, CDR1 SGDLS and CDR2 YYNGEE. The CDR3 has 16 residues. DNA of the CDR3: TGTGCCAGCAGCGTAGTAAGGGACAGGGGATTCGACGAGCAGTACTTC. Its translation: CASSVVRDRGFDEQYF.

This clone was seen only once. J is TRBJ2-7 and V is TRBV9; 8 bases line up with TRBD1. Germline-derived CDR1 and CDR2 are SGDLS and YYNGEE. The CDR3 sequence is 15 residues long. J gave up 1 base and V 3 bases, and 6 bases lay outside the gene matches. The CDR3 DNA reads as TGTGCCAGCAGCGCGTCAGGGGGCGCTTCCTACGAGCAGTACTTC. This encodes CASSASGGASYEQYF.

Here the CDR3 reads CASSRRGAVETQYF. CDR3 DNA sequence: TGTGCCAGCAGCAGGAGGGGGGCGGTTGAGACCCAGTACTTC. The chain recombines TRBV7-2 with TRBJ2-5, with D possibly being TRBD1 or TRBD2 (6 bases each). The CDR3 contains 14 residues. Germline V lookup: CDR1 SGHTA, CDR2 FQGNSA. V was pared by 5 bases and J by 5 bases, with 15 bases between.

This clone was counted a single time. This chain joins TRBV11-2 and TRBJ2-3, with 12 bases aligning to TRBD2. Germline-derived CDR1 and CDR2 are SGHAT and FQNNGV. The V and J ends lost 1 base and 5 bases, in that order; junction bases with no gene match: 4. The CDR3 consists of 16 residues. In DNA form, the CDR3 reads TGTGCCAGCAGCTTAGCCCTAGCGGGGGGGGTAGATACGCAGTATTTT. Protein: CASSLALAGGVDTQYF.

The chain employs TRBV6-6 and TRBJ2-3; D is possibly TRBD2 (6 bases). Trimming took 1 base from V and 4 from J, leaving 15 bases between them. The CDR3 is 16 amino acids. The V gene's germline CDR1 is MNHNY and CDR2 SVGAGI (reference sequence). CDR3 coding DNA: TGTGCCAGCAGTTACTTCGGGGACTTAGAATCAGATACGCAGTATTTT. It yields the protein CASSYFGDLESDTQYF.

The rearrangement uses TRBV12-5 and TRBJ2-1; 13 nucleotides match TRBD2. Trimming removed 7 bases from V and 7 bases from J; junction bases left unmatched: 10. The CDR3 is 16 amino acids. Germline values: CDR1 LGHNT, CDR2 FRNRAP. The CDR3 loop is CASDRTSGGPVNEQFF. The CDR3 DNA is TGTGCTAGTGACCGGACTAGCGGGGGACCGGTGAATGAGCAGTTCTTC. Full variable domain (rest looked up from reference TRBV12-5 and TRBJ2-1): DARVTQTPRHKVTEMGQEVTMRCQPILGHNTVFWYRQTMMQGLELLAYFRNRAPLDDSGMPKDRFSAEMPDATLATLKIQPSEPRDSAVYFCASDRTSGGPVNEQFFGPGTRLTVL.

In regard to this clone: A much bigger clone sits one base away, suggesting this may be a read error. The V call is TRBV2, the J call TRBJ2-1, with 12 bases matching TRBD2. The CDR3 runs to 15 residues. The V segment lost 2 bases and the J segment 6 bases; nucleotides outside the gene matches: 2. Germline V gene data show CDR1 as SNHLY and CDR2 as FYNNEI. The CDR3 sequence: CASSELAGGFNEQFF. The CDR3, as DNA: TGTGCCAGCAGTGAACTAGCGGGGGGGTTCAATGAGCAGTTCTTC. The variable domain in full, with the rest retrieved from reference TRBV2 and TRBJ2-1, is EPEVTQTPSHQVTQMGQEVILRCVPISNHLYFYWYRQILGQKVEFLVSFYNNEISEKSEIFDDQFSVERPDGSNFTLKIRSTKLEDSAMYFCASSELAGGFNEQFFGPGTRLTVL.

The chain couples TRBV2 to TRBJ2-2; D is perhaps TRBD1 or TRBD2 (5 bases each). The CDR3 totals 13 residues. Germline CDR1 reads SNHLY; CDR2 reads FYNNEI. Trimming shortened V by 6 bases and J by 7 bases, and 12 bases separated the two germline ends. CDR3 sequence (DNA): TGTGCCAGCAGCGAACCGGGGCTCGGGGAGCTGTTTTTT. Encoded protein: CASSEPGLGELFF.

The sample holds a few counts of this clone. This sequence joins TRBV20-1 and TRBJ1-4; D uncertain. Germline assignment: CDR1 DFQATT and CDR2 SNEGSKA (reference sequence). Trimming pared 3 bases from V and 5 bases from J, leaving 13 bases between. The CDR3 sequence is 14 residues long. The CDR3 region has the DNA TGCAGTGCTAGTATACCCCCGGGGAATGAAAAACTGTTTTTT. Protein product: CSASIPPGNEKLFF.

The chain carries TRBV27 and TRBJ1-5; D is possibly TRBD1 (6 bases). The CDR3 runs 15 residues. Deletions cut 5 bases from V and 0 bases from J, with 11 bases between. Germline V gene data show CDR1 as MNHEY and CDR2 as SMNVEV (reference sequence). CDR3 nucleotides: TGTGCCAGCAGTCCCAGGGGCCATAGCAATCAGCCCCAGCATTTT. This gives the protein CASSPRGHSNQPQHF.

This chain uses TRBV9 with TRBJ2-5; 7 bases line up with TRBD2. V trimming: 1 base; J trimming: 10 bases; junction bases outside the gene matches: 7. CDR1 is SGDLS, CDR2 YYNGEE, per germline. The CDR3 is made up of 13 amino acids. CDR3 coding DNA: TGTGCCAGCAGCGTATTGAGCGGGGATGTCCAGTACTTC. Translating it yields CASSVLSGDVQYF.

Only a few counts were recorded for this clone. The chain links TRBV18 to TRBJ2-1; 10 nucleotides align to TRBD1. V gave up 1 base and J gave up 8 bases; unmatched junction bases: 5. The length of the CDR3 is 15 residues. The germline V gene has CDR1 KGHSH and CDR2 LQKENI. This CDR3 is CASSPRRTGGYEQFF. CDR3 coding DNA: TGTGCCAGCTCACCACGCAGGACAGGGGGGTATGAGCAGTTCTTC.

This sequence joins TRBV7-9 and TRBJ1-6; D perhaps matches TRBD1 (5 bases). This CDR3 spans 17 amino acids. The germline V and J ends were trimmed by 5 bases and 0 bases, with 14 bases remaining between them. Germline lookup yields CDR1 SEHNR and CDR2 FQNEAQ (reference sequence). CDR3 nucleotide sequence: TGTGCCAGCAGCCCCGGCACAGGTGGCTCCTATAATTCACCCCTCCACTTT. Translated: CASSPGTGGSYNSPLHF.

The rearrangement links TRBV6-2 or TRBV6-3 to TRBJ2-7; TRBD1 is a possible D gene (5 bases). Germline V gene sequence: CDR1 MNHEY, CDR2 SVGEGT. CDR3 size: 16 residues. Trimming took off 6 bases at V and 1 base at J, with 19 bases between the two ends. The CDR3, as DNA: TGTGCCAGCAGCTTACAACAGGAGAAACCGTCCTACGAGCAGTACTTC. This sequence encodes CASSLQQEKPSYEQYF.

This chain uses TRBV19 with TRBJ1-6, with 10 nucleotides matching TRBD1. The CDR3 has 15 amino acids. CDR1 and CDR2 from the germline V gene are LNHDA and SQIVND (reference sequence). The V segment lost 4 bases and the J segment 8 bases; nucleotides outside the gene matches: 5. The CDR3 DNA sequence: TGTGCCAGTAGTACCCCGACAGGGGGCTATTCACCCCTCCACTTT. Its translation: CASSTPTGGYSPLHF.

The chain links TRBV5-1 to TRBJ1-4, with 11 positions matching TRBD1. CDR1 and CDR2 from the germline V gene are SGHRS and YFSETQ. This CDR3 contains 18 residues. J was trimmed by 4 bases and V by 4 bases; bases with no gene match: 12. The CDR3, as DNA: TGCGCCAGCAGCCAAGGACAGGGGGCAGATAGTGTTAATGAAAAACTGTTTTTT. Its translation: CASSQGQGADSVNEKLFF. The variable domain in full, completed from reference TRBV5-1 and TRBJ1-4, reads KAGVTQTPRYLIKTRGQQVTLSCSPISGHRSVSWYQQTPGQGLQFLFEYFSETQRNKGNFPGRFSGRQFSNSRSEMNVSTLELGDSALYLCASSQGQGADSVNEKLFFGSGTQLSVL.

This chain joins TRBV9 and TRBJ2-7; 7 bases line up with TRBD2. The germline gives CDR1 SGDLS, CDR2 YYNGEE. V lost 0 bases and J lost 1; bases outside the gene matches: 7. The length of the CDR3 is 16 residues. CDR3: CASSVGASGGSYEQYF. The CDR3 region has the DNA TGTGCCAGCAGCGTAGGGGCTAGCGGAGGATCCTACGAGCAGTACTTC.

This chain joins TRBV6-6 and TRBJ1-1, with D possibly being TRBD1 (5 bases). The V and J ends lost 7 bases and 7 bases respectively, with 19 bases between them. This CDR3 comprises 14 residues. The V gene's germline CDR1 is MNHNY and CDR2 SVGAGI (reference sequence). The CDR3 region is CASKKSGGSDEAFF. CDR3 DNA sequence: TGTGCCAGCAAAAAAAGTGGGGGGTCCGATGAAGCTTTCTTT.

The chain carries TRBV14 and TRBJ2-3; the match to TRBD2 covers 11 bases. The CDR3 extends over 17 amino acids. V shed 4 bases, J shed 1 base, and the junction held 7 bases outside the gene matches. The V gene's germline CDR1 is SGHDN and CDR2 FVKESK. The CDR3 loop reads CASSLPELAGGTDTQYF. Written as DNA, the CDR3 is TGTGCCAGCAGCCTACCGGAACTAGCGGGGGGCACAGATACGCAGTATTTT.

There are a few counts of this clone. The V and J genes are TRBV9 and TRBJ1-4; unclear D gene. The CDR3 covers 18 residues. The ends were cut back, 0 bases at V and 2 bases at J, with 17 bases in the middle. From germline, CDR1 is SGDLS and CDR2 YYNGEE. CDR3 bases: TGTGCCAGCAGCGTAGTAGGGCCTACCTGTACTACTAATGAAAAACTGTTTTTT. Its translation is CASSVVGPTCTTNEKLFF.